This TCR beta chain was recorded in a study of blood T cell repertoires in COVID-19. Study as a whole: COVID-19 samples from acute and convalescent phases originated in the United States, Italy and Spain.

This clone was detected once. The germline V gene has CDR1 KGHDR and CDR2 SFDVKD. This CDR3 has 16 amino acids. J gave up 4 bases and V 4 bases, and 11 bases lay outside the gene matches. Under the authors' procedure: Amplification from reference gene primers served as the basis for estimated nucleated cell counts. Sequencing was performed with immunoSEQ multiplex PCR; in TCRdb, only in-frame clones are kept and a portion is missing. Clone size and the V and J calls come from that table; the DNA yielded D and trimming. The sample yields some 100,000 clones, approximately 92% seen once. The gene calls are TRBV24-1 and TRBJ1-2; 7 bases line up with TRBD1. Sequencing used peripheral blood. The clonotype comes from a man aged 45-65 years with active COVID-19. DNA for the CDR3: TGTGCCACCAGTGACTCAAGGACAGGTACGGCCTATGGCTACACCTTC. It encodes CATSDSRTGTAYGYTF.